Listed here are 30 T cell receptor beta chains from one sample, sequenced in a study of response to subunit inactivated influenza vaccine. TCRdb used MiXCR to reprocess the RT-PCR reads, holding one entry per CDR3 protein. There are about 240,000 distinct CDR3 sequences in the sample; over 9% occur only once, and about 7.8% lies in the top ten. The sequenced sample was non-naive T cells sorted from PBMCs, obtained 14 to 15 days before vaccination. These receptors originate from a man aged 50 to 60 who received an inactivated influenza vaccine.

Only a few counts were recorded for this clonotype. The CDR3 region is CASSSGTAKETQYF. DNA of the CDR3: TGCGCCAGCAGTTCCGGGACAGCAAAAGAGACCCAGTACTTC. V is TRBV5-1 and J is TRBJ2-5; TRBD1 aligns across 7 bases. Germline V gene data show CDR1 as SGHRS and CDR2 as YFSETQ. There are 14 residues in the CDR3. With V trimmed by 5 bases and J by 3 bases, 7 bases remained unmatched.

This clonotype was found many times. The CDR3: CASSLSTGGQPQHF. CDR3 DNA sequence: TGTGCCAGCAGCTTAAGTACAGGCGGGCAGCCCCAGCATTTT. The chain couples TRBV11-2 to TRBJ1-5, with D perhaps matching TRBD1 (5 bases). The CDR3 totals 14 residues. V dropped 2 bases and J dropped 7 bases, with 12 bases sitting between them. Germline CDR1 is SGHAT and CDR2 is FQNNGV.

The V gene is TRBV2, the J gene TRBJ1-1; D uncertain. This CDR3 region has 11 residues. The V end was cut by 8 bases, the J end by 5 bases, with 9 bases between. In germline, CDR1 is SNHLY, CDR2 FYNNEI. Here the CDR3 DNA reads TGTGCCAGCCAGCGCGAAACTGAAGCTTTCTTT. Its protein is CASQRETEAFF. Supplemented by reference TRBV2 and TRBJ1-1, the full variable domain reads EPEVTQTPSHQVTQMGQEVILRCVPISNHLYFYWYRQILGQKVEFLVSFYNNEISEKSEIFDDQFSVERPDGSNFTLKIRSTKLEDSAMYFCASQRETEAFFGQGTRLTVV.

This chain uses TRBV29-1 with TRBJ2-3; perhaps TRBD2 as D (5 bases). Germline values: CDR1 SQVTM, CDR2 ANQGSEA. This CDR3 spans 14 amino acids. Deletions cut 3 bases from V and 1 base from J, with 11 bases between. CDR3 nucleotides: TGCAGCGTTGACGTTGCGGGCGGCACAGATACGCAGTATTTT. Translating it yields CSVDVAGGTDTQYF.

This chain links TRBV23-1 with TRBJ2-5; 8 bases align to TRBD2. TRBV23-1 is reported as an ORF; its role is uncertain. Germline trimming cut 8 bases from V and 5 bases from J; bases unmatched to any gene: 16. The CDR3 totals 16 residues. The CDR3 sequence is CASSLPAGGPRETQYF. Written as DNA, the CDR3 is TGCGCCAGCTCTCTACCGGCGGGAGGCCCGAGGGAGACCCAGTACTTC.

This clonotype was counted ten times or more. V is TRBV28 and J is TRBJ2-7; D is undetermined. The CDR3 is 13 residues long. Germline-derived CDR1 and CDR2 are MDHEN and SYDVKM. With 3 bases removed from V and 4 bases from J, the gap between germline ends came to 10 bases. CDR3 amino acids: CASSFLTDYEQYF. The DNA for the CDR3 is TGTGCCAGCAGTTTCCTCACAGATTACGAGCAGTACTTC.

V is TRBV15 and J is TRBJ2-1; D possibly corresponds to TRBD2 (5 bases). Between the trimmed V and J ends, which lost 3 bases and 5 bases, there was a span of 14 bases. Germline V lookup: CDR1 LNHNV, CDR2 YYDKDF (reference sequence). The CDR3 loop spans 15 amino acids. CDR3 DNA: TGTGCCACCAGCAGCTATGGAACTAGAGACAATGAGCAGTTCTTC. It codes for CATSSYGTRDNEQFF.

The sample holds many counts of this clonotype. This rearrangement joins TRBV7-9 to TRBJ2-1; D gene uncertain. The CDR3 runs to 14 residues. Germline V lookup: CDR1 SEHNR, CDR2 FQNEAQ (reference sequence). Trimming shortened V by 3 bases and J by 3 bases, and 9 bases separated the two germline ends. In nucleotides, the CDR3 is TGTGCCAGCAGCTTGATTCTTAGCTACAATGAGCAGTTCTTC. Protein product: CASSLILSYNEQFF. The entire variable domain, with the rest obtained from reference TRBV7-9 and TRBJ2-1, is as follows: DTGVSQNPRHKITKRGQNVTFRCDPISEHNRLYWYRQTLGQGPEFLTYFQNEAQLEKSRLLSDRFSAERPKGSFSTLEIQRTEQGDSAMYLCASSLILSYNEQFFGPGTRLTVL.

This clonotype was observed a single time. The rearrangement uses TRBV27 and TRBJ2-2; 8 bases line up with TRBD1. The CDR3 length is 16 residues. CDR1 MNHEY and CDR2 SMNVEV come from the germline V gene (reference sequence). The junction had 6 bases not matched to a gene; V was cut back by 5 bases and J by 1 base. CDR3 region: CASSPIGTGNTGELFF. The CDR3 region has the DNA TGTGCCAGCAGTCCTATCGGGACAGGGAACACCGGGGAGCTGTTTTTT.

For the CDR3, the DNA is TGTGCCACCAGTGATCTAGCGGGCCGCACCGGGGAGCTGTTTTTT. Translated, it gives CATSDLAGRTGELFF. The chain links TRBV24-1 to TRBJ2-2; TRBD2 matches 8 bases. This CDR3 has 15 amino acids. Trimming took 3 bases from V and 4 from J; bases not matched to a gene: 3. Germline V gene data show CDR1 as KGHDR and CDR2 as SFDVKD.

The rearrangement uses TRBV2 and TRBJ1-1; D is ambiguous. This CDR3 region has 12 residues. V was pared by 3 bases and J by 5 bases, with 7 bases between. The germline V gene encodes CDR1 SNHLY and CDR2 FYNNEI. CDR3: CASSDRVTEAFF. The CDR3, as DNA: TGTGCCAGCAGTGACCGGGTTACTGAAGCTTTCTTT.

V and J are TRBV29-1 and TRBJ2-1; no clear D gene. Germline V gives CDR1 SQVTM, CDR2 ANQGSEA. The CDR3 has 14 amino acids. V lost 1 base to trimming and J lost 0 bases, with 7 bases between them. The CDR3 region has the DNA TGCAGCGTTGAAGGCGCAAACTCCTACAATGAGCAGTTCTTC. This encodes CSVEGANSYNEQFF.

CDR3 sequence reads: CASARVPSDTQYF. In DNA, the CDR3 is TGTGCCAGCGCCCGAGTTCCCTCAGATACGCAGTATTTT. This sequence joins TRBV7-9 and TRBJ2-3; unclear D gene. CDR3 length equals 13 residues. Deletions cut 8 bases from V and 4 bases from J, with 13 bases between. Germline CDR1 SEHNR, CDR2 FQNEAQ (reference sequence).

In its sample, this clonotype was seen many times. The DNA of the CDR3 is TGTGCCATCAGTGAGAACAGGGAGACCCAGTACTTC. It encodes CAISENRETQYF. The chain combines TRBV10-3 with TRBJ2-5; weak D call: TRBD1 (5 bases). Germline CDR1 ENHRY, CDR2 SYGVKD. V was pared by 2 bases and J by 5 bases, with 6 bases between. CDR3 length equals 12 residues.

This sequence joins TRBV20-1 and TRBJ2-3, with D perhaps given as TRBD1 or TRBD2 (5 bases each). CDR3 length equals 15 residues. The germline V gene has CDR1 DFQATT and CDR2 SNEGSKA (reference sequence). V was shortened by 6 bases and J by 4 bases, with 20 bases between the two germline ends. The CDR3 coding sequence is TGCAGTGCCACCCTCGGGGCAGGGTGGGCAGATACGCAGTATTTT. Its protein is CSATLGAGWADTQYF.

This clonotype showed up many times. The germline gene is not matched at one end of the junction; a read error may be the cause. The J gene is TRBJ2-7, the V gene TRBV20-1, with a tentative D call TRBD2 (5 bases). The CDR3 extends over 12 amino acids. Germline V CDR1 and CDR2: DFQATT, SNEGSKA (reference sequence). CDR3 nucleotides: TGCAGTGCTAGGCCTGAACTAGATTCGCGACACTTC. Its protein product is CSARPELDSRHF.

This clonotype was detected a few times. CDR3 loop: CSASTIGDTQYF. The CDR3 nucleotides read TGCAGTGCTAGCACCATTGGGGATACGCAGTATTTT. The V and J genes are TRBV20-1 and TRBJ2-3; D gene ambiguous. This CDR3 has 12 amino acids. Trimming removed 3 bases at V and 6 bases at J, with 10 bases between. The germline gives CDR1 DFQATT, CDR2 SNEGSKA (reference sequence).

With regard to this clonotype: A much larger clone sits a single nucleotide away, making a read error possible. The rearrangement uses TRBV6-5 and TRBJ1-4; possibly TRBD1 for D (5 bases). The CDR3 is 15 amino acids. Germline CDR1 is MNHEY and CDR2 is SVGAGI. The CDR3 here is CASSYSGDRTEKLYF. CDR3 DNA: TGTGCCAGCAGTTACTCAGGAGACAGAACTGAAAAACTGTATTTT.

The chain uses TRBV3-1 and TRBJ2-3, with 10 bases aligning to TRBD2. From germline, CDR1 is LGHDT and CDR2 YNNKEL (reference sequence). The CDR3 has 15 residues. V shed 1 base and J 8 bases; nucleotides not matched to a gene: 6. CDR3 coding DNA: TGTGCCAGCAGCCAAGCCCACCTAGCGGGGGTTACGCAGTATTTT. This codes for CASSQAHLAGVTQYF.

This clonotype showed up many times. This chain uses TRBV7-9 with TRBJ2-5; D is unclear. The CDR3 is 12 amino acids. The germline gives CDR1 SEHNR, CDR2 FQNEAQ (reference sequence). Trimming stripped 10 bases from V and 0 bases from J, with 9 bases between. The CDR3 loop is CATGRNQETQYF. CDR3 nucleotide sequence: TGTGCCACCGGACGAAACCAAGAGACCCAGTACTTC. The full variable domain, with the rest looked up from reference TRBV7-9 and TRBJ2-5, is DTGVSQNPRHKITKRGQNVTFRCDPISEHNRLYWYRQTLGQGPEFLTYFQNEAQLEKSRLLSDRFSAERPKGSFSTLEIQRTEQGDSAMYLCATGRNQETQYFGPGTRLLVL.

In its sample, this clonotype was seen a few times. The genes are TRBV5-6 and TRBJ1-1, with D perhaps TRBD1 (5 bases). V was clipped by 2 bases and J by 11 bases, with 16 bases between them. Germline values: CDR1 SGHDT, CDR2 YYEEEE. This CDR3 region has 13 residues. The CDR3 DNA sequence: TGTGCCAGCAGCTTTTGGGAGGGACGGACGGCTTTCTTT. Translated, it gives CASSFWEGRTAFF.

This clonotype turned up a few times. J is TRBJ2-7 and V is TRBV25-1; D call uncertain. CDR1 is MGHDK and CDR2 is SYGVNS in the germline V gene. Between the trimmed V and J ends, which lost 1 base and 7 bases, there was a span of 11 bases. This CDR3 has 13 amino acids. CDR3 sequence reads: CASSEFMGLEQYF. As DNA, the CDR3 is TGTGCCAGCAGTGAATTTATGGGCCTGGAGCAGTACTTC.

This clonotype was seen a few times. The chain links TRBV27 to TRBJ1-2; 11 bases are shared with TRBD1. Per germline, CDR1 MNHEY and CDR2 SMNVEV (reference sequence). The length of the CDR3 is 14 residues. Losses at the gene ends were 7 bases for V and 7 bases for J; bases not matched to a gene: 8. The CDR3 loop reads CASKGQGALSGYTF. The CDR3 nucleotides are TGTGCCAGCAAAGGACAGGGGGCGTTATCTGGCTACACCTTC.

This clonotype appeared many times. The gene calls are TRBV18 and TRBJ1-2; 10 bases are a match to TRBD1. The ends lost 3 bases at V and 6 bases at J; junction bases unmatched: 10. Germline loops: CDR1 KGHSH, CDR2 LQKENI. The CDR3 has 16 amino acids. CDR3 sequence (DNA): TGTGCCAGCTCACCTGAGACAGGGGGCTATCCGAATGGCTACACCTTC. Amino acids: CASSPETGGYPNGYTF.

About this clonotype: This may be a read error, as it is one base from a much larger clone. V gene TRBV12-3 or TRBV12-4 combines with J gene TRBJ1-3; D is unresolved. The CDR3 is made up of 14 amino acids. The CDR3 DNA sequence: TGTACCAGCAGTTTATCCAGCTCTGGAAACACCATATATTTT. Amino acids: CTSSLSSSGNTIYF.

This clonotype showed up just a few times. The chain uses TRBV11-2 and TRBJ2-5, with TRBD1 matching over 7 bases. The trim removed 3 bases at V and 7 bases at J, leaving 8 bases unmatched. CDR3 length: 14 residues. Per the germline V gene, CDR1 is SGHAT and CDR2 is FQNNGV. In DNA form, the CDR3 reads TGTGCCAGCAGCTTGGGAGACAGGGCTGGGACCCAGTACTTC. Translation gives CASSLGDRAGTQYF.

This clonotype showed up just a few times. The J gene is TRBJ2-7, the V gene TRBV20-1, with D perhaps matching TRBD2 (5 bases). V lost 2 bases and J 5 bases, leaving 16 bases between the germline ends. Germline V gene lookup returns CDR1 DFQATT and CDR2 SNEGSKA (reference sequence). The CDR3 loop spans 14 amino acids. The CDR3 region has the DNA TGCAGTGCTAGAAGAGGGCTCGGGTTCGACGAGCAGTACTTC. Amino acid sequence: CSARRGLGFDEQYF.

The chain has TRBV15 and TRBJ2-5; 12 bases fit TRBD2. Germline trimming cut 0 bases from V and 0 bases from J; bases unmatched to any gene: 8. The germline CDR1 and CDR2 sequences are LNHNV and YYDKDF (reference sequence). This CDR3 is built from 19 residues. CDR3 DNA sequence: TGTGCCACCAGCAGAGATCTCGGGCTAGCGGGAGGGTACCAAGAGACCCAGTACTTC. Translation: CATSRDLGLAGGYQETQYF. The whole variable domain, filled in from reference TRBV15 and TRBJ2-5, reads DAMVIQNPRYQVTQFGKPVTLSCSQTLNHNVMYWYQQKSSQAPKLLFHYYDKDFNNEADTPDNFQSRRPNTSFCFLDIRSPGLGDTAMYLCATSRDLGLAGGYQETQYFGPGTRLLVL.

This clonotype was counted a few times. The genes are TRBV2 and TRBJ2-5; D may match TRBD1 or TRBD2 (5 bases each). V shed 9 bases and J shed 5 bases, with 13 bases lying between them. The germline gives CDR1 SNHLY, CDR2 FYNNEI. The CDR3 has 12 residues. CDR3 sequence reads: CASLQERETQYF. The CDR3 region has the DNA TGTGCCAGTTTACAGGAGCGGGAGACCCAGTACTTC. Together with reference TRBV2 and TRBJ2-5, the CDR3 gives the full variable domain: EPEVTQTPSHQVTQMGQEVILRCVPISNHLYFYWYRQILGQKVEFLVSFYNNEISEKSEIFDDQFSVERPDGSNFTLKIRSTKLEDSAMYFCASLQERETQYFGPGTRLLVL.

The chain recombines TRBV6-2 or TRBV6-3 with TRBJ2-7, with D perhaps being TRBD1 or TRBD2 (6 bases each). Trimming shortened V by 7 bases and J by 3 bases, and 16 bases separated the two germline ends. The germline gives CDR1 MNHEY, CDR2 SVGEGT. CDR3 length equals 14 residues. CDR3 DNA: TGTGCCAGCACTGAATTGGGGGGCGACTACGAGCAGTACTTC. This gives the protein CASTELGGDYEQYF.